This is a list of T cell receptor beta chains from one sample in a study of human T cells and chemical hapten exposure. TCRdb re-called the RACE reads with MiXCR, one entry per CDR3 protein. The sample consists of roughly 100,000 distinct CDR3 sequences, approximately 9.7% of them appearing once. The sample taken for sequencing was whole blood. These receptors were collected from a female donor in good health. Some clones in this sample may be carry-over from other donors' samples. Both conserved end residues are part of each CDR3. Fields, in order: CDR3 protein, J gene, CDR3 length, V gene.

CDR3aa: CAIRGLAGGVGTGELFF
j_gene: TRBJ2-2
len: 17
v_gene: TRBV10-3

CDR3aa: CSVRTLNTEAFF
j_gene: TRBJ1-1
len: 12
v_gene: TRBV29-1

CDR3aa: CASSSPWWTEAFF
j_gene: TRBJ1-1
len: 13
v_gene: TRBV19

CDR3aa: CASSQEGIMNTEAFF
j_gene: TRBJ1-1
len: 15
v_gene: TRBV4-3

CDR3aa: CASSLDRKDRITGNTIYF
j_gene: TRBJ1-3
len: 18
v_gene: TRBV11-2

CDR3aa: CASSMTSGIDIQYF
j_gene: TRBJ2-4
len: 14
v_gene: TRBV2

CDR3aa: CASSPTGANVLTF
j_gene: TRBJ2-6
len: 13
v_gene: TRBV12-3/TRBV12-4

CDR3aa: CASSRVGATAYNEQFF
j_gene: TRBJ2-1
len: 16
v_gene: TRBV3-1

CDR3aa: CASTLGGGPYEQYF
j_gene: TRBJ2-7
len: 14
v_gene: TRBV28

CDR3aa: CSARNGISYEQYF
j_gene: TRBJ2-7
len: 13
v_gene: TRBV20-1

CDR3aa: CASSLLAGGYQETQYF
j_gene: TRBJ2-5
len: 16
v_gene: TRBV7-9

CDR3aa: CASSDIGGNNSPLHF
j_gene: TRBJ1-6
len: 15
v_gene: TRBV6-1

CDR3aa: CASSQAADTQYF
j_gene: TRBJ2-3
len: 12
v_gene: TRBV14

CDR3aa: CASSPKQGFNAYEQYF
j_gene: TRBJ2-7
len: 16
v_gene: TRBV5-1

CDR3aa: CASKRGGSSYEQYF
j_gene: TRBJ2-7
len: 14
v_gene: TRBV27

CDR3aa: CASSRISSGNTIYF
j_gene: TRBJ1-3
len: 14
v_gene: TRBV11-2

CDR3aa: CSAEDRNGNQPQHF
j_gene: TRBJ1-5
len: 14
v_gene: TRBV20-1

CDR3aa: CASSFGGTLSYNEQFF
j_gene: TRBJ2-1
len: 16
v_gene: TRBV12-3/TRBV12-4

CDR3aa: CASGRTGFVSTNEKLFF
j_gene: TRBJ1-4
len: 17
v_gene: TRBV27

CDR3aa: CSVEWGLVGHEQFF
j_gene: TRBJ2-1
len: 14
v_gene: TRBV29-1

CDR3aa: CASSLGNNYGYTF
j_gene: TRBJ1-2
len: 13
v_gene: TRBV5-1

CDR3aa: CASSTGGDYGYTF
j_gene: TRBJ1-2
len: 13
v_gene: TRBV19

CDR3aa: CASSPLPGGNQPQHF
j_gene: TRBJ1-5
len: 15
v_gene: TRBV5-5

CDR3aa: CASSPRRDSYNEQFF
j_gene: TRBJ2-1
len: 15
v_gene: TRBV4-2

CDR3aa: CASSLGLWEQFF
j_gene: TRBJ2-1
len: 12
v_gene: TRBV13

CDR3aa: CASSYSTSGHEQYF
j_gene: TRBJ2-7
len: 14
v_gene: TRBV6-6

CDR3aa: CASSQTGGDQPQHF
j_gene: TRBJ1-5
len: 14
v_gene: TRBV4-1

CDR3aa: CASSRPAGGQETQYF
j_gene: TRBJ2-5
len: 15
v_gene: TRBV6-2/TRBV6-3

CDR3aa: CASSQDVLAGWTEQFF
j_gene: TRBJ2-1
len: 16
v_gene: TRBV4-1

CDR3aa: CASSAAVGYSNQPQHF
j_gene: TRBJ1-5
len: 16
v_gene: TRBV19

CDR3aa: CASSHDSSAGGADTQYF
j_gene: TRBJ2-3
len: 17
v_gene: TRBV4-1

CDR3aa: CASSPGGTNEQFF
j_gene: TRBJ2-1
len: 13
v_gene: TRBV2

CDR3aa: CASSDEEPQHF
j_gene: TRBJ1-5
len: 11
v_gene: TRBV6-2/TRBV6-3

CDR3aa: CASSPSLLANEQFF
j_gene: TRBJ2-1
len: 14
v_gene: TRBV7-2